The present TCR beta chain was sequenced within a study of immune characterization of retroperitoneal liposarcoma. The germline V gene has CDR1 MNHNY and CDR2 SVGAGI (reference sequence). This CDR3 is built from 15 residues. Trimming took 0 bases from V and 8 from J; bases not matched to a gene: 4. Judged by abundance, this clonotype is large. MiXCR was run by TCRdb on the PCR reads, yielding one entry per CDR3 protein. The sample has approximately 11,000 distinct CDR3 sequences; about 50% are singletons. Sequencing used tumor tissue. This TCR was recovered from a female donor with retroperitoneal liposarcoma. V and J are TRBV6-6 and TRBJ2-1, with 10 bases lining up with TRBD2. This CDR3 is CASSYSSGGAHEQFF. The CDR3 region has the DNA TGTGCCAGCAGTTACTCCAGCGGGGGGGCCCATGAGCAGTTCTTC.